This paragraph reports one TCR beta chain. This sample was taken from a study of control samples from healthy donors and cancer patients. Method: immunoSEQ multiplex PCR; TCRdb's copy keeps in-frame clones and lacks some. The table records over 85,000 clones, under 95% of them present only once. Per germline, CDR1 MNHEY and CDR2 SMNVEV (reference sequence). The CDR3 totals 13 residues. V was cut by 4 bases and J by 3 bases, with 7 bases left in between. The specimen was blood. The source is a woman under 30 in good health. This chain uses TRBV27 with TRBJ2-1; no clear D gene. The DNA for the CDR3 is TGTGCCAGCAGTTCCCCTAGCTACAATGAGCAGTTCTTC. Translated, it gives CASSSPSYNEQFF.